This is a list of T cell receptor beta chains from one sample in a study of tumor-infiltrating lymphocytes in primary liver carcinoma. TCRdb reprocessed the multiplex PCR reads with MiXCR, giving one entry per CDR3 protein. The sample consists of roughly 120,000 distinct CDR3 sequences, 55% to 75% of them appearing once. Sequenced sample: liver tumor tissue from sampling region 3. These receptor sequences come from a woman aged 55-69 years with primary liver carcinoma and hepatitis B virus infection. Each CDR3 is given with its conserved first and last residue. D genes are given only for firm matches. Some rows have no size entry. The others give once, few or many, or a class for an expanded clone.

V gene,J gene,D gene,clone size,CDR3 protein,CDR3 DNA
TRBV28,TRBJ1-2,.,many,CASRDSSNYGYTF,TGTGCCAGCAGGGACAGCTCAAACTATGGCTACACCTTC
TRBV6-2/TRBV6-3,TRBJ2-7,TRBD1,.,CASTTLQGGAYEQHF,TGTGCCAGCACCACATTACAGGGGGGCGCCTACGAGCAGCACTTC
TRBV11-2,TRBJ2-1,.,.,CASSLRLAMDNKQFF,TGTGCCAGCAGTTTGAGACTGGCGATGGACAATAAGCAGTTCTTC
TRBV12-3/TRBV12-4,TRBJ2-5,TRBD1,medium-sized,CASSTDRARAQYF,TGTGCCAGCAGTACGGACAGGGCCAGGGCCCAGTACTTC
TRBV12-3/TRBV12-4,TRBJ1-1,.,.,CASVVGAGIEAFF,TGCGCCAGCGTTGTGGGGGCGGGAATTGAAGCTTTCTTT
TRBV10-3,TRBJ2-2,.,many,CAISEIASSNTGELFF,TGTGCCATCAGTGAGATCGCTAGCTCGAACACCGGGGAGCTGTTTTTT
TRBV11-2,TRBJ2-7,.,.,CASSPRTDSREQYF,TGTGCCAGCAGCCCCCGGACAGATTCCCGTGAGCAGTACTTC
TRBV12-3/TRBV12-4,TRBJ1-1,.,.,CTSVVAAGTEAFF,TGTACCAGCGTTGTGGCGGCGGGAACTGAAGCTTTCTTT
TRBV29-1,TRBJ2-1,.,.,CSLTLAEGRYNERFF,TGCAGCCTCACCCTGGCGGAGGGGAGATACAATGAGCGATTCTTC
TRBV11-3,TRBJ2-1,.,.,CTSRQAAGAVNEQFF,TGTACAAGTAGACAGGCGGCGGGAGCCGTCAATGAGCAGTTCTTC
TRBV6-6,TRBJ1-5,TRBD1,.,CASMWDSNQPQHF,TGTGCCAGCATGTGGGACAGCAATCAGCCTCAGCATTTT
TRBV4-1,TRBJ2-5,TRBD2,medium-sized,CASSQGGLAGLQETQYF,TGCGCCAGCAGCCAAGGGGGACTAGCGGGGCTACAAGAGACCCAGTACTTC
TRBV11-2,TRBJ1-1,.,.,CVSSSKQFEAFF,TGTGTCAGCAGCTCTAAACAGTTTGAAGCTTTCTTT
TRBV5-6,TRBJ2-3,TRBD2,many,CASSLLAGGGTDTQYF,TGTGCCAGCAGCTTGTTGGCGGGAGGAGGCACAGATACGCAGTATTTT
TRBV7-9,TRBJ2-5,.,.,CASSLGGWGRGQETQYF,TGTGCCAGCAGCTTAGGTGGTTGGGGCAGGGGCCAAGAGACCCAGTACTTC
TRBV11-2,TRBJ2-1,.,.,CANSLGSGCNEQFF,TGTGCCAACAGCTTGGGGTCGGGGTGCAATGAGCAGTTTTTC
TRBV4-2,TRBJ2-4,.,many,CASSQTGFKNIQYF,TGTGCCAGCAGCCAAACAGGGTTCAAAAACATTCAGTACTTC
TRBV5-1,TRBJ2-2,.,.,CASSLEQGWTGELFF,TGCGCCAGCAGCTTGGAACAGGGTTGGACCGGGGAGCTGTTTTTT
TRBV4-2,TRBJ2-1,.,once,CASSLPGPWYNEQFF,TGTGCCAGCAGCCTCCCGGGACCATGGTACAATGAGCAGTTCTTC
TRBV11-3,TRBJ2-1,.,once,CAGSAGGYSEQFF,TGTGCCGGTAGTGCCGGGGGCTACAGTGAGCAGTTCTTC
TRBV11-3,TRBJ2-3,TRBD2,.,CASSFRTSTYMQYF,TGTGCCAGCAGCTTCAGGACTAGCACATATATGCAGTATTTC
TRBV28,TRBJ2-2,.,.,CASRPYGQNTGELFF,TGTGCCAGCAGGCCCTACGGACAGAACACCGGGGAGCTGTTTTTT
TRBV28,TRBJ1-2,TRBD1,many,CASSLWTGGNYGYTF,TGTGCCAGCAGTTTATGGACAGGGGGTAACTATGGCTACACCTTC
TRBV7-9,TRBJ1-1,.,.,CASCFIGGMNTEAFF,TGTGCCAGCTGCTTCATCGGGGGCATGAACACTGAAGCTTTCTTT
TRBV28,TRBJ2-7,.,.,CASSPGQGGRGEQYF,TGTGCCAGCAGCCCCGGGCAGGGGGGGCGAGGCGAGCAGTACTTC
TRBV7-6,TRBJ2-3,.,.,CASSLLELDTQYF,TGTGCCAGCAGCTTACTAGAGTTAGATACGCAGTATTTT
TRBV11-2,TRBJ2-7,.,.,CASSLHSVYEQYF,TGTGCCAGCAGTTTGCACAGCGTCTACGAGCAGTACTTC
TRBV28,TRBJ2-7,TRBD1,.,CASSLGGTGTFGAYF,TGTGCCAGCAGTTTAGGCGGGACAGGGACTTTTGGGGCCTACTTC
TRBV6-1,TRBJ1-6,.,many,CASSEAEGGSPLHF,TGTGCCAGCAGTGAGGCGGAGGGAGGATCACCCCTCCACTTT
TRBV5-1,TRBJ1-1,.,.,CASSFRTANTEAFF,TGCGCCAGCAGCTTCAGGACAGCGAACACTGAAGCTTTCTTT
TRBV11-2,TRBJ2-7,TRBD2,.,CASSFVIAGGRIGNEQYF,TGTGCCAGCAGCTTTGTCATAGCGGGAGGACGGATTGGCAACGAGCAGTACTTC
TRBV11-2,TRBJ2-3,TRBD2,.,CASNLMRGGTDTQFF,TGTGCCAGTAACTTAATGCGGGGGGGCACAGATACGCAGTTTTTT
TRBV12-3/TRBV12-4,TRBJ1-1,TRBD1,.,CASSLGLRGTFF,TGTGCCAGCAGCCTGGGCCTCAGGGGGACTTTCTTT
TRBV5-6,TRBJ2-6,.,.,CASSSYGGRGYSGASVLTF,TGTGCCAGCAGCTCCTACGGTGGCAGGGGTTACTCTGGGGCCAGCGTCCTGACTTTC
TRBV28,TRBJ2-4,.,.,CVSSKGESGNIQYF,TGTGTCAGCAGTAAGGGGGAGTCGGGAAACATTCAGTACTTC
TRBV28,TRBJ2-1,.,few,CASSSLTRASGKQFF,TGTGCCAGCAGTTCCCTTACACGGGCGTCTGGGAAGCAGTTCTTC
TRBV11-2,TRBJ2-3,.,once,CASSLVRGDTQYF,TGTGCTAGCAGCTTAGTTCGAGGAGATACACAGTATTTT
TRBV11-2,TRBJ2-3,.,.,CASRFRDAQYF,TGTGCCAGTCGCTTTAGAGATGCGCAGTATTTT
TRBV11-2,TRBJ1-6,.,.,CASIHLAGGNSPPHF,TGTGCCAGCATCCACTTAGCGGGGGGTAATTCACCCCCCCACTTT
TRBV11-2,TRBJ1-6,.,medium-sized,CASSLDPNSPLHF,TGTGCCAGCAGCTTAGATCCTAATTCACCCCTCCACTTT
TRBV11-3,TRBJ2-3,.,.,CASGFRTGTDTQYF,TGTGCCAGTGGCTTCCGGACGGGTACAGATACGCAGTATTTT
TRBV14,TRBJ1-5,.,many,CASSQAQHQPQHF,TGTGCCAGCAGCCAAGCCCAGCATCAGCCCCAGCATTTT
TRBV5-6,TRBJ2-5,.,.,CAGSLWPRGETQYF,TGTGCCGGCAGCTTGTGGCCGCGGGGAGAGACCCAGTACTTC
TRBV29-1,TRBJ1-1,.,.,CSVEGVKAEAFF,TGCAGCGTTGAGGGGGTGAAGGCTGAGGCTTTCTTT